The clone carrying this T cell receptor (beta chain) was counted only a few times. Its antigen is still unknown. A single record per CDR3 protein comes from TCRdb applying MiXCR to the 5' RACE reads. The sample lists roughly 330,000 distinct CDR3 sequences; 6.8% were seen once. The CDR3 is 16 amino acids. CDR1 is MNHNS, CDR2 SASEGT, per germline. Trimming removed 5 bases from V and 4 bases from J, with 20 bases in between. The record originates from a study of T cells after yellow fever vaccination. General observations from the study: Post-booster samples contained most primary-vaccination clones (around 96% CD4, around 88% CD8). Only a small proportion of the clonotypes turned up in both the CD4 and the CD8 compartments, likely arising from convergent recombination. Bulk-population clonotypes that are abundant could appear as contaminants in FACS-sorted repertoires.

The material was PBMCs, obtained about 49 days after the first yellow fever vaccination. The sequence was obtained from a man between 18 and 35 years old who received the YFV17D yellow fever vaccine. The chain combines TRBV6-1 with TRBJ1-1, with a tentative D call TRBD1 (6 bases). CDR3 sequence (DNA): TGTGCCAGCAGTCTCCCAGAGGCAGGGGAGAGCACTGAAGCTTTCTTT. Translation gives CASSLPEAGESTEAFF.